The 3 T cell receptor beta chains listed next were all sequenced from one sample in a study of T-cell reconstitution after alpha-beta-depleted transplantation in children. Unique molecular identifiers were incorporated during preparation of the TCRbeta library. One entry per CDR3 protein, called by TCRdb with MiXCR from the PCR reads. The table lists approximately 400,000 distinct CDR3 sequences, about a tenth of them singletons. The sample in question was PBMCs from the stem cell graft donor, obtained from the stem cell graft. The receptors were sampled from a human donor who donated a stem cell graft to a child with acute myeloid leukemia.

CDR3 amino acids: CASSQDRRTGGNNEQFF. CDR3 in DNA: TGTGCCAGCAGCCAAGATCGCCGGACAGGGGGGAACAATGAGCAGTTCTTC. This chain connects TRBV14 to TRBJ2-1, with TRBD1 matching over 10 bases. The CDR3 runs 17 residues. Losses at the gene ends were 0 bases for V and 5 bases for J; bases not matched to a gene: 7. CDR1 is SGHDN and CDR2 is FVKESK in the germline V gene.

This sequence joins TRBV7-3 and TRBJ1-1, with 8 bases fitting TRBD1. The CDR3 contains 14 residues. Germline V lookup: CDR1 SGHTA, CDR2 FQGTGA. Unmatched junction bases numbered 6, after V lost 5 bases and J lost 4 bases. Here the CDR3 DNA reads TGTGCCAGCAGCCGACAGGGGCCGGGCACTGAAGCTTTCTTT. This codes for CASSRQGPGTEAFF.

This clonotype was observed at least ten times. The chain combines TRBV11-2 with TRBJ2-7; tentative D call: TRBD2 (7 bases). Trimming pared 0 bases from V and 2 bases from J, leaving 38 bases between. This CDR3 is built from 24 residues. Germline V CDR1 and CDR2: SGHAT, FQNNGV. The CDR3 DNA reads as TGTGCCAGCAGCTTAGATCTTCAAGGGGGAGTGAGCGCGGGGGTGACTACTTCCCCCTACGAGCAGTACTTC. Its translation is CASSLDLQGGVSAGVTTSPYEQYF.